This record looks at one T cell receptor beta chain sequence and its context. What it binds is unknown. This specimen comes from a study of shared clonotypes between healthy human individuals. Study conclusions and caveats: Compared with memory subsets, naive subsets generally had larger estimated richness. Sequencing of the sorted subsets was shown by rarefaction to be incomplete despite large depth.

CDR1 and CDR2 (germline): SNHLY, FYNNEI. V shed 5 bases and J 5 bases; nucleotides not matched to a gene: 8. The CDR3 spans 14 residues. Naive-designated CD8 cells lacked CD45RO, were positively enriched for CCR7, and omitted terminally differentiated effector memory CD45RA+ cells. Each donor was a Caucasian adult residing in Nashville, Tennessee. For sorted subsets, about 200 ng DNA per replicate equaled 30,000 or so T cell genomes. Repertoires were generated with immunoSEQ multiplex PCR, while TCRdb's copy carries only in-frame clones and drops some. The table includes millions of clones, approximately 94% detected once.

The chain links TRBV2 to TRBJ1-2; 7 nucleotides line up with TRBD1. Sequencing was carried out using naive CD8+ T cells sorted from blood. The clonotype was recovered from a man aged 18 to 29 in good health. CDR3 amino acids: CASSPTGVVYGYTF. CDR3 in DNA: TGTGCCAGCAGTCCTACAGGGGTCGTATATGGCTACACCTTC. The full variable domain, with the rest looked up from reference TRBV2 and TRBJ1-2, is EPEVTQTPSHQVTQMGQEVILRCVPISNHLYFYWYRQILGQKVEFLVSFYNNEISEKSEIFDDQFSVERPDGSNFTLKIRSTKLEDSAMYFCASSPTGVVYGYTFGSGTRLTVV.